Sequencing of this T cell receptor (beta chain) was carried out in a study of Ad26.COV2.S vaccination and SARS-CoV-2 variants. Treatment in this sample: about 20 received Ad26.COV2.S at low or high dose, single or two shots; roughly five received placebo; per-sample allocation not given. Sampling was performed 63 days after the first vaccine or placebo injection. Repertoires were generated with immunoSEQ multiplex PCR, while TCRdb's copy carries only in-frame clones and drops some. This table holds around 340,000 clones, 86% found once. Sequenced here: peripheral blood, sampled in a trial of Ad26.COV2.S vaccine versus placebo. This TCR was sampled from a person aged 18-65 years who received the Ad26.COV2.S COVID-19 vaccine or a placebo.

The CDR3 nucleotides are TGTGCCAGCAGTGATGTGGGAGCCCACACAGATACGCAGTATTTT. It encodes CASSDVGAHTDTQYF. This rearrangement joins TRBV6-1 to TRBJ2-3; tentative D call: TRBD2 (5 bases). The CDR3 is 15 residues long. Trimming left V 3 bases short and J 2 bases short, with 12 bases between. Germline V gene data show CDR1 as MNHNS and CDR2 as SASEGT.